This T cell receptor beta chain is from a study of blood T cell repertoires in COVID-19. Looking at the study overall: The United States, Italy and Spain provided the acute and convalescent COVID-19 samples. The cDNA or gDNA used as material had been derived from T cells, B-cell-depleted T cells, or PBMCs.

Recruitment covered about 25 US areas and drew participants whose ages spanned roughly 18 to 89 years. The CDR3 has 16 residues. The germline gives CDR1 MNHEY, CDR2 SVGAGI. The trim removed 0 bases at V and 0 bases at J, leaving 2 bases unmatched. Sequencing used immunoSEQ multiplex PCR; TCRdb keeps in-frame clones, though not all of them. The repertoire has around 240,000 clones, roughly nine tenths of them found once; the top ten carry 0.95% to 1.5%. The sample was PBMCs or T cells enriched from blood (not recorded which). V is TRBV6-5 and J is TRBJ1-2; 9 bases fit TRBD1. The sequence derives from a human donor in a cohort exposed to, infected with or recovered from COVID-19 (not recorded which). The donor label of this sample is uncertain. The CDR3 here is CASSYSDRGTNYGYTF. Written as DNA, the CDR3 is TGTGCCAGCAGTTACTCGGACAGGGGAACTAACTATGGCTACACCTTC.